The present T cell receptor (beta chain) was sequenced within a study of T cell responses to AZD1222 COVID-19 vaccine. Sequenced by immunoSEQ multiplex PCR; TCRdb stores in-frame clones only, minus some. The table includes 65,000 to 85,000 clones, around nine tenths detected once. The trim removed 0 bases at V and 0 bases at J, leaving 10 bases unmatched. The CDR3 runs 18 residues. Germline V gives CDR1 LNHDA, CDR2 SQIVND (reference sequence). Study-wide results and limits: All repertoire sampling was performed exclusively after the peak T cell response. Among the donors, most were white British and more were female, and clonal diversity was possibly underestimated. Targets within unmutated variant regions were reportedly found for nearly half of spike-specific TCRs. Spike-specific TCR repertoires showed rising breadth and depth after two AZD1222 doses.

This clone was picked up one time. The antigen is unknown. The rearrangement uses TRBV19 and TRBJ2-7; TRBD2 agrees at 8 bases. The specimen was peripheral blood, collected on day 0 of AZD1222 vaccination. The receptor's source is an adult in good health. CDR3 nucleotide sequence: TGTGCCAGTAGTATAGATGGAGCCAGCGGGGGAGACTCCTACGAGCAGTACTTC. It yields the protein CASSIDGASGGDSYEQYF.